This TCR beta chain derives from a study of T cells in localized non-small cell lung cancer. CDR1 and CDR2 (germline): MNHNS, SASEGT. Trimming took off 3 bases at V and 2 bases at J, with 8 bases between the two ends. CDR3 length: 15 residues. Clones were sequenced by immunoSEQ multiplex PCR, and TCRdb holds only the in-frame ones, with some missing. The sample records more than 30,000 clones, around 87% being singletons. This chain joins TRBV6-1 and TRBJ2-6; the D is unclear. This specimen consisted of peripheral blood mononuclear cells, obtained before any cancer treatment. The receptor's source is a man aged 40-75 years with stage III lung adenocarcinoma. The chain's CDR3 is CASSETRAGANVLTF. The CDR3 DNA reads TGTGCCAGCAGTGAGACTCGGGCTGGGGCCAACGTCCTGACTTTC.